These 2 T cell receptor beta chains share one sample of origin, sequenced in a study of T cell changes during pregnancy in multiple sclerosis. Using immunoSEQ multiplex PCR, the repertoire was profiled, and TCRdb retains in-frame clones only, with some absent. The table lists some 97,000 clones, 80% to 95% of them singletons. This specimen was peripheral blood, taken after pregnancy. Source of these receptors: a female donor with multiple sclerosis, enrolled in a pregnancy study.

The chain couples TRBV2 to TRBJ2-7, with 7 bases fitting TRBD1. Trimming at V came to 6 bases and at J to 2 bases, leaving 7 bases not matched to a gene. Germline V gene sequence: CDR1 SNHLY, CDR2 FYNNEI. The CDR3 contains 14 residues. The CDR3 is CASRRGQGAYEQYF. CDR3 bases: TGTGCCAGCAGACGCGGGCAGGGGGCCTACGAGCAGTACTTC.

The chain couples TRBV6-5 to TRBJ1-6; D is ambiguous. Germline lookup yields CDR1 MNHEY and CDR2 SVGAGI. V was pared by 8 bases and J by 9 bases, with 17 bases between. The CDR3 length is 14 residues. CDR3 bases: TGTGCCAGCTCACGGGGAGGGCCGGGTTCACCCCTCCACTTT. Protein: CASSRGGPGSPLHF.